Listed below are T cell receptor beta chains from one sample, sequenced in a study of CD8+ T cells in alopecia areata. The repertoire was sequenced with immunoSEQ multiplex PCR; TCRdb's copy has only in-frame clones and lacks some. The sample lists 30,000 to 40,000 clones; 60% to 85% were seen once. The sample consisted of NKG2D-low CD8+ T cells sorted from blood. These receptors were obtained from a human donor with alopecia areata. CDR3s include the opening cysteine and the closing phenylalanine or tryptophan. Fields, in order: D gene, clone size, V gene, J gene, CDR3 DNA, CDR3 protein. D genes are given only for firm matches. Part of the rows lack a size; the others show once, few, many or a class for expanded clones.

>-|-|TRBV29-1|TRBJ2-3
TGCAGCCTAACCGGGGCGGAGGGCACAGATACGCAGTATTTT
CSLTGAEGTDTQYF
>-|-|TRBV7-2|TRBJ2-1
TGTGCCAGCAGCTTAGACTACAATGAGCAGTTCTTC
CASSLDYNEQFF
>-|-|TRBV4-2|TRBJ1-1
TGTGCCAGCAGCGTTTGGGACACCATCAATTCCCAAGCTTTCTTT
CASSVWDTINSQAFF
>TRBD2|-|TRBV5-4|TRBJ2-1
TGTGCCAGCAGCTCGGGACTAGCGGGATACAATGAGCAGTTCTTC
CASSSGLAGYNEQFF
>TRBD1|-|TRBV5-6|TRBJ2-1
TGTGCCAGCAGCACACGACAGGGATGGTCCTACAATGAGCAGTTCTTC
CASSTRQGWSYNEQFF
>TRBD2|once|TRBV5-4|TRBJ2-1
TGTGCCAGCAGCGTAACTAGCGGGAGTGGGAATGAGCAGTTCTTC
CASSVTSGSGNEQFF
>TRBD1|once|TRBV27|TRBJ2-1
TGTGCCAGCAGTTCCGACCGGACAGGGACTCGGGAGCAGTTCTTC
CASSSDRTGTREQFF
>TRBD1|-|TRBV29-1|TRBJ2-7
TGCAGCGTTCCGGGACAGGGGGGTCTTAGCTCCTACGAGCAGTACTTC
CSVPGQGGLSSYEQYF
>-|few|TRBV2|TRBJ2-1
TGTGCCAGCAGCGAAATTACAACCTACAATGAGCAGTTCTTC
CASSEITTYNEQFF
>-|-|TRBV19|TRBJ2-3
TGTGCCAGTACCATGGCGGGGCCTAGCACAGATACGCAGTATTTT
CASTMAGPSTDTQYF
>-|-|TRBV6-1|TRBJ1-1
TGTGCCAGCAGTGAAGCGCTAGGACAAGGGAACACTGAAGCTTTCTTT
CASSEALGQGNTEAFF
>-|once|TRBV29-1|TRBJ2-3
TGCAGCGTTGAATATCACAGGTCCTACACAGATACGCAGTATTTT
CSVEYHRSYTDTQYF
>-|-|TRBV6-5|TRBJ2-7
TGTGCCAGCAGTCGTCGGGTATCCTACGAGCAGTACTTC
CASSRRVSYEQYF
>TRBD2|-|TRBV29-1|TRBJ2-5
TGCAGCGTTGAAGATCGCCTAGCGGAAGAGTGGGTCCAAGAGACCCAGTACTTC
CSVEDRLAEEWVQETQYF
>TRBD2|once|TRBV6-5|TRBJ2-3
TGTGCCAGCAGTTACTCGATGGGACTACGCACAGATACGCAGTATTTT
CASSYSMGLRTDTQYF
>-|-|TRBV29-1|TRBJ2-3
TGCAGCGTTGAGAATTCTTACGGGACTCTCAGCACAGATACGCAGTATTTT
CSVENSYGTLSTDTQYF
>TRBD1|-|TRBV11-2|TRBJ2-7
TGTGCCAGCAGCTTAGGGACAGGAACCTACGAGCAGTACTTC
CASSLGTGTYEQYF
>TRBD1|once|TRBV29-1|TRBJ2-7
TGCAGCGTCGAGGACAGGGCTGGCTACGAGCAGTACTTC
CSVEDRAGYEQYF
>-|-|TRBV6-1|TRBJ1-5
TGTGCCAGCAGTGTTGACCAGCCCCAGCATTTT
CASSVDQPQHF
>-|-|TRBV27|TRBJ2-6
TGTGCCAGCGCTGGGCAGGGTTGGTCGGGGGCCAACGTCCTGACTTTC
CASAGQGWSGANVLTF
>TRBD2|few|TRBV6-1|TRBJ2-1
TGTGCCAGCAGTGAGGAAGCGGGAGGGGCTTACAATGAGCAGTTCTTC
CASSEEAGGAYNEQFF
>-|once|TRBV7-9|TRBJ2-1
TGTGCCAGCAGCCTCCGTGAGTCCTACAATGAGCAGTTCTTC
CASSLRESYNEQFF
>TRBD2|-|TRBV5-6|TRBJ2-1
TGTGCCAGCAGCTTCAGCTTAGCGGGAGTGGCCTACAATGAGCAGTTCTTC
CASSFSLAGVAYNEQFF
>-|-|TRBV4-3|TRBJ2-7
TGCGCCAGCAGCCAAGTGCTGTGGGCGTCTGCCTACGAGCAGTACTTC
CASSQVLWASAYEQYF
>-|-|TRBV10-3|TRBJ1-5
TGTGCCATCAGTGACCAGCCGTATAGCAATCAGCCCCAGCATTTT
CAISDQPYSNQPQHF